This T cell receptor beta chain was found in a study of blood T cell repertoires in COVID-19. In the study overall: Sites in the United States, Italy and Spain provided acute and convalescent COVID-19 samples. Sources were T cells, B-cell-depleted T cells, or PBMCs; the material itself was cDNA or gDNA.

Authors' data handling: Using reference gene primer amplification, nucleated cell counts were estimated. Generated by immunoSEQ multiplex PCR, the TCRdb table keeps only in-frame clones and is missing some. V and J calls and clone size are given by that table; D and trimming were obtained from the DNA. The table shows a few hundred thousand clones, with 90% occurring only once. Participants spanned ages about 18 to 90 years and resided in about two dozen US areas. Germline CDR1 DFQATT, CDR2 SNEGSKA (reference sequence). CDR3 size: 14 residues. V was trimmed by 3 bases and J by 0 bases, leaving 8 bases between them.

This sequence was found in a young man who had recovered from COVID-19. This chain connects TRBV20-1 to TRBJ1-4; the D gene is possibly TRBD1 (6 bases). Sequenced input: PBMCs or T cells enriched from blood (not recorded which). CDR3 sequence (DNA): TGCAGTGCTAGTCGGACAGCAACTAATGAAAAACTGTTTTTT. Translated, it gives CSASRTATNEKLFF.